Following are 8 T cell receptor beta chains from one sample sequenced in a study of PD-L1 blockade in urothelial cancer. As to time point: pretreatment peripheral blood. The table came from immunoSEQ multiplex PCR; TCRdb's copy has only in-frame clones and leaves some out. The sample shows 50,000 to 55,000 clones, about 75% of them seen only once. The sample was PBMCs, taken around atezolizumab (anti-PD-L1) treatment. These TCRs come from a man between 65 and 80 years old with urothelial cancer.

The chain uses TRBV11-3 and TRBJ2-5; 15 nucleotides line up with TRBD2. The CDR3 extends over 14 amino acids. Germline assignment: CDR1 SGHNT and CDR2 YENEEA. Losses at the gene ends were 5 bases for V and 13 bases for J; bases not matched to a gene: 8. CDR3 loop: CASSPRTSGRGMYF. DNA for the CDR3: TGTGCCAGCAGCCCCCGGACTAGCGGGAGGGGGATGTACTTC.

In this sample, this clone turned up a few times. The genes are TRBV2 and TRBJ2-5, with unresolved D. This CDR3 spans 13 amino acids. V lost 3 bases and J 5 bases, leaving 10 bases between the germline ends. Germline V gene lookup returns CDR1 SNHLY and CDR2 FYNNEI. CDR3 in amino acids: CASSEDSRETQYF. The CDR3 region has the DNA TGTGCCAGCAGTGAGGATAGCCGGGAGACCCAGTACTTC.

V gene TRBV11-3 combines with J gene TRBJ2-1; 9 positions agree with TRBD2. The junction had 9 bases not matched to a gene; V was cut back by 4 bases and J by 8 bases. This CDR3 comprises 15 residues. Germline V gene lookup returns CDR1 SGHNT and CDR2 YENEEA. CDR3: CASSWGASGIYEQFF. CDR3 bases: TGTGCCAGCAGCTGGGGGGCTAGCGGGATCTATGAGCAGTTCTTC.

V and J are TRBV30 and TRBJ2-1, with D perhaps matching TRBD2 (7 bases). Germline assignment: CDR1 GTSNPN and CDR2 SVGIG (reference sequence). Trimming left V 4 bases short and J 9 bases short, with 19 bases between. The CDR3 extends over 14 amino acids. The CDR3 region is CAWTGGAVIAEQFF. The CDR3 bases are TGTGCCTGGACTGGGGGGGCCGTAATAGCTGAGCAGTTCTTC. Full variable domain (remainder filled in from reference TRBV30 and TRBJ2-1): SQTIHQWPATLVQPVGSPLSLECTVEGTSNPNLYWYRQAAGRGLQLLFYSVGIGQISSEVPQNLSASRPQDRQFILSSKKLLLSDSGFYLCAWTGGAVIAEQFFGPGTRLTVL.

The V and J genes are TRBV5-1 and TRBJ1-1; 7 bases fit TRBD1. The J segment lost 1 base and the V segment lost 2 bases, leaving 5 bases of the junction unmatched. This CDR3 spans 15 amino acids. The germline CDR1 and CDR2 sequences are SGHRS and YFSETQ. The CDR3 sequence: CASSLAGTENTEAFF. The DNA for the CDR3 is TGCGCCAGCAGCTTAGCCGGGACAGAGAACACTGAAGCTTTCTTT.

The chain has TRBV7-2 and TRBJ2-6; D is unclear. The CDR3 is made up of 16 amino acids. Trimming took off 3 bases at V and 0 bases at J, with 9 bases between the two ends. Germline V gene lookup returns CDR1 SGHTA and CDR2 FQGNSA. The CDR3 nucleotides are TGTGCCAGCAGCTTGCAGGTTGGCTCTGGGGCCAACGTCCTGACTTTC. It is translated as CASSLQVGSGANVLTF.

The rearrangement links TRBV5-1 to TRBJ2-3, with TRBD1 matching over 11 bases. The germline CDR1 and CDR2 sequences are SGHRS and YFSETQ. CDR3 length equals 14 residues. V trimming: 5 bases; J trimming: 6 bases; junction bases outside the gene matches: 5. The CDR3 sequence is CASSQGTGGDTQYF. The CDR3 nucleotides read TGCGCCAGCAGTCAAGGGACAGGGGGTGATACGCAGTATTTT. Drawing the rest from reference TRBV5-1 and TRBJ2-3, the complete variable domain is KAGVTQTPRYLIKTRGQQVTLSCSPISGHRSVSWYQQTPGQGLQFLFEYFSETQRNKGNFPGRFSGRQFSNSRSEMNVSTLELGDSALYLCASSQGTGGDTQYFGPGTRLTVL.

This clone occurred once. The chain joins TRBV5-1 to TRBJ1-1; possible D gene TRBD1, 5 bases. In germline, CDR1 is SGHRS, CDR2 YFSETQ. Trimming left V 3 bases short and J 6 bases short, with 15 bases between. This CDR3 region has 14 residues. Written as DNA, the CDR3 is TGCGCCAGCAGCTACTTCAGGGAAGGGGCTGAAGCTTTCTTT. This sequence encodes CASSYFREGAEAFF.